This TCR beta chain was captured by sequencing in a study of tumor-infiltrating lymphocytes in primary liver carcinoma (dated by TCRdb to 2017 to 2019). A note on the overall study: The five patients, three men and two women aged 30 to 69 years, had hepatocellular carcinoma (four) or combined HCC and intrahepatic cholangiocarcinoma (one). Tumors of the five patients were stage T1-T3 N0M0 with maximum diameters of 4.2 to 10 cm. Each sample produced about 3.5 to 7.5 million productive TCRbeta reads, and read depth showed no significant difference between tissue types. For each liver tumor, the study sampled five regions along with adjacent normal tissue and blood, and applied TCRbeta repertoire sequencing, expression microarrays and whole-exome sequencing. A total of 35 specimens from 5 patients, comprising approximately 25 tumor regions, 5 adjacent noncancerous liver tissues and 5 peripheral blood samples, were covered by TCRbeta repertoire sequencing. Agilent mRNA microarray profiling was performed on the 25 to 30 tumor region samples to relate TCRbeta repertoire diversity to the local molecular phenotype. Reproducibility between technical replicate repertoires was high, with correlation coefficients above 0.98 and mean shared-clone rates roughly 0.87. On the study overall, not on this receptor specifically: Compared with blood, tumors had a significantly larger share of the repertoire taken up by the top 250 clones (p = 0.039). Just about 7.5-24% of top clones turned up in all five regions of a tumor, which suggests spatial heterogeneity among tumor-infiltrating T cells. Bulk unsorted samples precluded comparing CD4+ and CD8+ T cell repertoires. With just a handful of patients in the study, the authors point out that the findings should be validated in a larger study. Pairs of tumor regions showed greater repertoire overlap (mean about 36%) than tumor-adjacent pairs (roughly 17%) or tumor-blood pairs (roughly 15%), which is consistent with antigen-driven expansion. Only the TCR beta chain was sequenced, so true repertoire diversity is likely underestimated because unpaired alpha chains were not captured.

Without any cell sorting, total RNA and DNA were co-extracted from approximately 22-30 mg of bulk tissue using the AllPrep DNA/RNA mini kit. Between November 2015 and March 2016, about five patients in China with histopathologically diagnosed primary liver carcinoma had their tumors surgically resected. At the time of sampling, the patients had chronic HBV infection and had not received any treatment. Each tumor was sampled at five spatially separated regions: the superior, inferior, left-lateral and right-lateral poles and the tumor centre. Histology showed that every tumor sample contained more than 80% viable tumor cells. Fresh tumor and adjacent tissue pieces were bisected, with one half stored in RNAlater at -80 degrees C and the other half sent for histology. TCRbeta-specific cDNA was reverse-transcribed from 500 ng total RNA using a constant-region primer and ProtoScript II reverse transcriptase. TCRbeta libraries were built with three nested multiplex PCR rounds, a slightly modified ARM-PCR procedure. Each of the first two PCR rounds ran for approximately 10 cycles and used multiplex TRBV1-TRBV30 forward primers together with a Cbeta reverse primer. Sample barcodes and Illumina adapters were added in a final 25-cycle PCR using Deep VentR polymerase. Amplicons of 200-500 bp were gel-purified with a QIAquick gel extraction kit before sequencing. An Illumina HiSeq 2500 was used to sequence the TCRbeta amplicons, generating 250-bp paired-end reads. Per the original workflow: Trimmomatic v0.33 was used to quality-trim the reads, and FLASH v1.2.11 was used to merge paired reads so that full CDR3 sequences could be recovered. V, D and J germline segments were assigned to the rearranged TCRbeta sequences by MiGEC v1.2.1b. Clonotype statistics and Shannon-Wiener diversity indices were computed with VDJtools v1.0.0. Except for diversity analysis, only each sample's 250 most abundant clonotypes were used in subsequent analyses to reduce sampling bias. TCRdb cleaned the public reads at Q25 with fastp, built clones with MiXCR and kept in-frame beta chains. Each CDR3 protein gets just one entry, which takes the most common genes and DNA from the rows behind it. These V and J calls rely on TCRdb rather than the paper's analysis. Across this sample there are some 100,000 distinct CDR3 sequences, with around 66% seen only once. The leading ten clones occupy around 12% of the sample.

The CDR3 sequence holds 15 residues, the cysteine and phenylalanine included. Just CDR3 DNA is preserved here, 45 bases in frame from base 1. V is reduced by 2 bases and J by 1 base, leaving a spacing of 8 bases between them. From a lookup of the germline V gene (reference sequence), CDR1 and CDR2 are SGHAT and FQDESV. This clonotype is identified as medium-sized (0.01 to 0.1%). Its specific antigen is unknown. Base qualities are missing; no much larger clone stands one base away. Sequencing was performed on liver tumor tissue from sampling region 2. In the paper's terms, the cell subset or site label means: tumor region T2, inferior pole. The rearrangement joined TRBV11-1 to TRBJ2-2, with TRBD2 perhaps the D gene, on 5 matching bases. The source is a woman aged 60-75 years with primary liver carcinoma and hepatitis B virus infection. The bases read TGTGCCAGCAGCTTATCGGGAAGGAACACCGGGGAGCTGTTTTTT. It translates as CASSLSGRNTGELFF.